This T cell receptor (beta chain) was identified in a study of blood T cell repertoires in COVID-19. In the study's own analysis: Amplification from reference gene primers served as the basis for estimated nucleated cell counts. Clones were read by immunoSEQ multiplex PCR, and TCRdb kept only the in-frame ones, dropping some. D and trimming come from the DNA, and the V and J calls and clone size come from that table. This table has 180,000 or so clones, over 75% appearing once. Cohorts were determined from participant-reported clinical history. In Cohort 3, a recovered donor had either two negative PCRs, clearance, or symptom resolution. Germline assignment: CDR1 SGHVS and CDR2 FQNEAQ. The ends lost 5 bases at V and 6 bases at J; junction bases unmatched: 9. CDR3 size: 15 residues.

The sample consisted of PBMCs or T cells enriched from blood (not recorded which). The V call is TRBV7-8, the J call TRBJ2-1, with 8 bases lining up with TRBD1. The sequence was obtained from a woman aged 18-30 years who had recovered from COVID-19. Here the CDR3 DNA reads TGTGCCAGCAGCCCCGGCACAGGGGGTTTCAATGAGCAGTTCTTC. Translating it yields CASSPGTGGFNEQFF. The full variable domain, completed using reference TRBV7-8 and TRBJ2-1, is GAGVSQSPRYKVAKRGQDVALRCDPISGHVSLFWYQQALGQGPEFLTYFQNEAQLDKSGLPSDRFFAERPEGSVSTLKIQRTQQEDSAVYLCASSPGTGGFNEQFFGPGTRLTVL.